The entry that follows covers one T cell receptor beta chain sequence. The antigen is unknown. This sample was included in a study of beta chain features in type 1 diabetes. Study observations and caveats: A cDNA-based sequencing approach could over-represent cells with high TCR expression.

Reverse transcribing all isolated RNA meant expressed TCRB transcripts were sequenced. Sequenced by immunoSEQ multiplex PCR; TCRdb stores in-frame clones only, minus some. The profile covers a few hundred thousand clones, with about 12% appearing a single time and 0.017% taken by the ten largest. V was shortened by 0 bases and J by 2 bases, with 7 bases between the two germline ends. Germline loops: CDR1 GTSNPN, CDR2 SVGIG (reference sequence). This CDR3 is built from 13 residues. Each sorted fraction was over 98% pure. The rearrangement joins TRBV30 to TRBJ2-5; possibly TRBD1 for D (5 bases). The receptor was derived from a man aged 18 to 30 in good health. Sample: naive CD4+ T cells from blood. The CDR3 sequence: CAWSVKGQETQYF. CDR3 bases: TGTGCCTGGAGTGTTAAGGGGCAAGAGACCCAGTACTTC. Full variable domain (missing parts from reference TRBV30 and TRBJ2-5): SQTIHQWPATLVQPVGSPLSLECTVEGTSNPNLYWYRQAAGRGLQLLFYSVGIGQISSEVPQNLSASRPQDRQFILSSKKLLLSDSGFYLCAWSVKGQETQYFGPGTRLLVL.